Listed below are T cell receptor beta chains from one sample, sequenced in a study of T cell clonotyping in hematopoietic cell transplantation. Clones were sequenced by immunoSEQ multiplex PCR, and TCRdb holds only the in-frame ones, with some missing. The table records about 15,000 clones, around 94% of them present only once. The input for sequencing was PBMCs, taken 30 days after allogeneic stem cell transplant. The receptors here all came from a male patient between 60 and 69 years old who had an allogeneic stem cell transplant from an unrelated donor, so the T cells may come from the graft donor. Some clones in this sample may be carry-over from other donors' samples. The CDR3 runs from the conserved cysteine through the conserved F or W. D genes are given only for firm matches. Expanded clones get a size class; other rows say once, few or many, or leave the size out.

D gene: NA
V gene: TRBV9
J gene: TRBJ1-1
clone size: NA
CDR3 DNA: TGTGCCAGCAGCAATACCATAGCGAACACTGAAGCTTTCTTT
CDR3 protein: CASSNTIANTEAFF

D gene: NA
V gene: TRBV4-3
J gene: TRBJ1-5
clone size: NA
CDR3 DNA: TGCGCCAGCAGTCCCCAGGCGGGGGCGCAGGTGCCCCAGCATTTT
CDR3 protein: CASSPQAGAQVPQHF

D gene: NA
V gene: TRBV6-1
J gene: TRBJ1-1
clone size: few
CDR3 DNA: TGTGCCAGCAGTGAACGACCGAACACTGAAGCTTTCTTT
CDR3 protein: CASSERPNTEAFF

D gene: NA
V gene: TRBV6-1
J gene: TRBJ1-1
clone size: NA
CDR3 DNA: TGTGCCAGCAACAGGGTTACTGAAGCTTTCTTT
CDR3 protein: CASNRVTEAFF

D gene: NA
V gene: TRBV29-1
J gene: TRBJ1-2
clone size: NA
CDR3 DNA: TGCAGCGTTGAGCTTACAGGGAGATTTTCCGGCTACACCTTC
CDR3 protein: CSVELTGRFSGYTF

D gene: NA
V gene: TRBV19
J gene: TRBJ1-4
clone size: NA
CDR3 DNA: TGTGCCAGTAGTATAGATCGGGAAAAACTGTTTTTT
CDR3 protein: CASSIDREKLFF

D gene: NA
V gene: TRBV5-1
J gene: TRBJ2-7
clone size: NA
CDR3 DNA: TGCGCCAGCAGCTTGGGGGACGCGTACTCCTACGAGCAGTACTTC
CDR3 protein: CASSLGDAYSYEQYF

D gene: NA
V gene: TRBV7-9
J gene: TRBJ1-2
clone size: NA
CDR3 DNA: TGTGCCAGCAGCTTCGGGACAAATCCTGTGGCTGGCTACACCTTC
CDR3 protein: CASSFGTNPVAGYTF

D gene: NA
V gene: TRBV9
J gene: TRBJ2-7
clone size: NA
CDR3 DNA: TGTGCCAGCGGTCGCGGGACGACCTACGAGCAGTACTTC
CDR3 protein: CASGRGTTYEQYF

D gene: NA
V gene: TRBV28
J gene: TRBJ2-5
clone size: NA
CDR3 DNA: TGTGCCAGCAGTCGGGGGTTTCAAGAGACCCAGTACTTC
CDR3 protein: CASSRGFQETQYF

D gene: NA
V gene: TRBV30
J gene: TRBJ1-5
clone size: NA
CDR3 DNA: TGTGCCTGGGGGCCGAAGGGGAATCAGCCCCAGCATTTT
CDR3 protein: CAWGPKGNQPQHF

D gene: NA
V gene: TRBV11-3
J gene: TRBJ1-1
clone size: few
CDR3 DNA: TGTGCCAGCAGTATGTGGCAGGGCCTCGAAAGAAACACTGAAGCTTTCTTT
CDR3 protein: CASSMWQGLERNTEAFF

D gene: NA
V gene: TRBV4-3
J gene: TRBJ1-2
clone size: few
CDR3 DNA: TGCGCCAGCAGAAGAGGGCGGTTGAGGTATGGCTACACCTTC
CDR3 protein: CASRRGRLRYGYTF

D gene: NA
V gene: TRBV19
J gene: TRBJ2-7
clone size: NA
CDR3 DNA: TGTGCCAGTAGCTCTCACCACGGATACGAGCAGTACTTC
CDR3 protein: CASSSHHGYEQYF